The present TCR beta chain was sequenced within a study of early T cells in non-severe SARS-CoV-2 infection. There are 13 residues in the CDR3. Looked up from germline, CDR1 is ENHRY and CDR2 is SYGVKD. With 3 bases removed from V and 5 bases from J, the gap between germline ends came to 7 bases. Note on this clonotype: Antigen: not known.

TCRdb fed the 5' RACE reads into MiXCR, producing one record per CDR3 protein. The sample consists of roughly 27,000 distinct CDR3 sequences, 9.5% to 10% of them appearing once. Study-wide points: Using VDJdb, the matching emphasized anti-spike CD8 responses while missing private and CD4 specificities.

This chain joins TRBV10-3 and TRBJ1-4; D is undetermined. The material sequenced was whole blood. The receptor was derived from an adult who was a healthcare worker with PCR-confirmed SARS-CoV-2 infection or an uninfected control (not recorded which). The CDR3 bases are TGTGCCATCAGTGAACCGGAAAATGAAAAACTGTTTTTT. It yields the protein CAISEPENEKLFF.